The 19 T cell receptor beta chains reported below all come from one sample, sequenced in a study of Graves' ophthalmopathy and Graves' hyperthyroidism (dated by TCRdb to the late 2010s). The data were produced on an Illumina HiSeq 2000. TCR beta CDR3 regions were amplified from RNA transcripts for repertoire sequencing. The first round was an RT-PCR using HTBI primers with the Qiagen OneStep RT-PCR kit, and this first round was followed by a second-round multiplex PCR, then size selection and purification. TCRdb's own reprocessing of the public reads used fastp at Q25 and MiXCR and kept productive beta chains. Records with the same CDR3 protein are collapsed into one entry carrying the most frequent genes and DNA. The sample contains about 150,000 distinct CDR3 sequences, roughly two fifths of them found a single time. The ten top clones hold under 7% of the sample. The sample taken for sequencing was peripheral blood. These TCRs come from a woman aged 35 to 49 with Graves' ophthalmopathy. Donor details come from another sample of the same person, matched by shared clones.

This clonotype was recorded many times. Given a much more abundant clone one base away, this may be a read error. The rearrangement joins TRBV28 to TRBJ2-5, with 7 bases identical to TRBD1. CDR1 and CDR2 from the germline V gene are MDHEN and SYDVKM. This CDR3 has 15 residues. Trimming cost V 4 bases and J 2 bases; bases outside gene matches: 7. The CDR3 spells CASSSVTGVQETQYF. CDR3 coding DNA: TGTGCCAGCAGTTCAGTCACAGGGGTACAAGAGACCCAGTACTTC.

Many counts were recorded for this clonotype. This sequence joins TRBV10-3 and TRBJ1-2; D gene unclear. Between the trimmed V and J ends, which lost 3 bases and 6 bases, there was a span of 14 bases. The CDR3 extends over 14 amino acids. Per germline, CDR1 ENHRY and CDR2 SYGVKD. The CDR3 DNA sequence: TGTGCCATCAGTGAAATCTCCAGAGGCGATGGCTACACCTTC. The encoded protein is CAISEISRGDGYTF.

J is TRBJ1-1 and V is TRBV27; 8 bases match TRBD1. CDR3 length equals 15 residues. J was trimmed by 3 bases and V by 5 bases; bases with no gene match: 8. The germline CDR1 and CDR2 sequences are MNHEY and SMNVEV (reference sequence). DNA of the CDR3: TGTGCCAGCAGTCTAGACAGGGGTGGGGACACTGAAGCTTTCTTT. Translating it yields CASSLDRGGDTEAFF.

V and J are TRBV19 and TRBJ1-5; 11 bases agree with TRBD1. The CDR3 runs 17 residues. Trimming at V came to 3 bases and at J to 5 bases, leaving 9 bases not matched to a gene. The germline V gene has CDR1 LNHDA and CDR2 SQIVND (reference sequence). The CDR3 coding sequence is TGTGCCAGTAGTATTCGGGACAGGGGGAAGGGAGATCAGCCCCAGCATTTT. Translated: CASSIRDRGKGDQPQHF. The full variable domain, its missing parts supplied by reference TRBV19 and TRBJ1-5, is DGGITQSPKYLFRKEGQNVTLSCEQNLNHDAMYWYRQDPGQGLRLIYYSQIVNDFQKGDIAEGYSVSREKKESFPLTVTSAQKNPTAFYLCASSIRDRGKGDQPQHFGDGTRLSIL.

This chain uses TRBV6-5 with TRBJ2-7; D assignment may be TRBD1 or TRBD2 (5 bases each). Trimming pared 6 bases from V and 2 bases from J, leaving 11 bases between. The CDR3 covers 13 residues. Germline-derived CDR1 and CDR2 are MNHEY and SVGAGI. The CDR3 DNA reads TGTGCCAGCAGCGGGACCGAGACCTACGAGCAGTACTTC. As protein: CASSGTETYEQYF.

The sample holds many counts of this clonotype. The V call is TRBV27, the J call TRBJ2-7, with D possibly TRBD2 on 6 matching bases. The CDR3 sequence is 17 residues long. Germline V gene lookup returns CDR1 MNHEY and CDR2 SMNVEV (reference sequence). Trimming cost V 0 bases and J 4 bases, with 19 bases left between them. CDR3 in amino acids: CASSLSYSSVTEYEQYF. The CDR3 nucleotides read TGTGCCAGCAGTTTATCGTACTCTAGCGTCACCGAATACGAGCAGTACTTC.

This clonotype was recorded a few times. This chain uses TRBV11-1 with TRBJ1-2; TRBD1 agrees at 7 bases. J was trimmed by 6 bases and V by 1 base; bases with no gene match: 11. CDR3 length: 16 residues. The V gene's germline CDR1 is SGHAT and CDR2 FQDESV (reference sequence). In nucleotides, the CDR3 is TGTGCCAGCAGCTTAGACCCCCGCCGGACAGGCCATGGCTACACCTTC. This codes for CASSLDPRRTGHGYTF.

This clonotype was observed many times. The CDR3 nucleotides are TGTGCCAGCAGCCAGACGATGCGGCAGGGGATTGGTGCTCAGCCCCAGCATTTT. Protein: CASSQTMRQGIGAQPQHF. The rearrangement joins TRBV4-2 to TRBJ1-5, with D perhaps TRBD1 (6 bases). Germline CDR1 reads LGHNA; CDR2 reads YNFKEQ. This CDR3 comprises 18 residues. V lost 3 bases to trimming and J lost 6 bases, with 24 bases between them.

Many counts were recorded for this clonotype. This chain uses TRBV10-3 with TRBJ1-5, with TRBD1 identical over 8 bases. This CDR3 comprises 13 residues. Trimming took 4 bases from V and 5 from J; bases not matched to a gene: 1. Germline V gene lookup returns CDR1 ENHRY and CDR2 SYGVKD. The CDR3 DNA reads as TGTGCCATCAGTGTGGACAGGGATCAGCCCCAGCATTTT. Translation: CAISVDRDQPQHF.

This clonotype was seen ten or more times. The V call is TRBV5-1, the J call TRBJ1-1; D is undetermined. V was shortened by 1 base and J by 1 base, with 8 bases between the two germline ends. CDR1 is SGHRS, CDR2 YFSETQ, per germline. The CDR3 extends over 14 amino acids. The DNA of the CDR3 is TGCGCCAGCAGCTTGAGCGGGCGGAACACTGAAGCTTTCTTT. This sequence encodes CASSLSGRNTEAFF. Looking up the rest from reference TRBV5-1 and TRBJ1-1 gives the full variable domain: KAGVTQTPRYLIKTRGQQVTLSCSPISGHRSVSWYQQTPGQGLQFLFEYFSETQRNKGNFPGRFSGRQFSNSRSEMNVSTLELGDSALYLCASSLSGRNTEAFFGQGTRLTVV.

This clonotype was seen many times. The V and J genes are TRBV20-1 and TRBJ2-5; D possibly corresponds to TRBD1 (5 bases). Germline CDR1 and CDR2: DFQATT and SNEGSKA (reference sequence). The CDR3 is 12 residues long. Trimming took 3 bases from V and 3 from J, leaving 8 bases between them. CDR3 loop: CSASKGKETQYF. The CDR3 coding sequence is TGCAGTGCTAGCAAGGGGAAAGAGACCCAGTACTTC.

This clonotype was counted a few times. This chain connects TRBV12-3 or TRBV12-4 to TRBJ1-6; maybe TRBD1 (5 bases). Trimming cost V 3 bases and J 9 bases, with 12 bases left between them. The CDR3 is made up of 14 amino acids. The CDR3 nucleotides read TGTGCCAGCAGTTTGGGCGGGGGGAGTTCACCCCTCCACTTT. This sequence encodes CASSLGGGSSPLHF.

On this clonotype: A read error is possible here, since a much larger clone lies one base away. The V gene is TRBV7-2, the J gene TRBJ2-7, with D tentatively TRBD1 (5 bases). CDR3 length: 13 amino acids. V dropped 5 bases and J dropped 2 bases, with 10 bases sitting between them. Germline V gene data show CDR1 as SGHTA and CDR2 as FQGNSA. The CDR3 DNA reads as TGTGCCAGCAGCGCGGCGACAGCCTACGAGCAGTACTTC. Translated, it gives CASSAATAYEQYF.

This clonotype was observed at least ten times. The chain has TRBV27 and TRBJ2-7, with D maybe TRBD2 (5 bases). Germline values: CDR1 MNHEY, CDR2 SMNVEV (reference sequence). V dropped 0 bases and J dropped 9 bases, with 21 bases sitting between them. This CDR3 is built from 16 residues. The CDR3: CASSLSLTTLISAQYF. CDR3 DNA: TGTGCCAGCAGTTTATCGTTGACTACATTGATCTCCGCGCAGTACTTC.

The CDR3 DNA reads TGTGCCAGCGAGCTAGCGGGAGAGGAGACCCAGTACTTC. Translating it yields CASELAGEETQYF. This chain links TRBV6-4 with TRBJ2-5; 10 bases agree with TRBD2. Germline-derived CDR1 and CDR2 are MRHNA and SNTAGT. The CDR3 has 13 amino acids. V dropped 8 bases and J dropped 5; count of bases not matched to a gene: 5.

The chain uses TRBV28 and TRBJ2-2; D is perhaps TRBD2 (6 bases). CDR1 and CDR2 from the germline V gene are MDHEN and SYDVKM. Trimming took off 6 bases at V and 3 bases at J, with 11 bases between the two ends. This CDR3 contains 14 residues. CDR3 bases: TGTGCCAGCAGGCGCGGGGAGGACACCGGGGAGCTGTTTTTT. It is translated as CASRRGEDTGELFF. Based on the CDR3 plus reference TRBV28 and TRBJ2-2, the full variable domain is DVKVTQSSRYLVKRTGEKVFLECVQDMDHENMFWYRQDPGLGLRLIYFSYDVKMKEKGDIPEGYSVSREKKERFSLILESASTNQTSMYLCASRRGEDTGELFFGEGSRLTVL.

This sequence joins TRBV12-3 or TRBV12-4 and TRBJ1-1; 7 nucleotides line up with TRBD1. The length of the CDR3 is 16 residues. Germline trimming cut 6 bases from V and 2 bases from J; bases unmatched to any gene: 12. In DNA, the CDR3 is TGTGCCAGCAGCCCATCGGGGGACAGTTTAAACACTGAAGCTTTCTTT. As protein: CASSPSGDSLNTEAFF.

Here the CDR3 reads CASSEGSGNIQYF. As DNA, the CDR3 is TGTGCCAGCAGTGAAGGCAGCGGAAACATTCAGTACTTC. The rearrangement uses TRBV7-8 and TRBJ2-4, with D perhaps TRBD2 (5 bases). V lost 6 bases and J 6 bases, leaving 12 bases between the germline ends. The V gene's germline CDR1 is SGHVS and CDR2 FQNEAQ. The length of the CDR3 is 13 residues.

The table lists this clonotype with many counts. This sequence joins TRBV4-1 and TRBJ1-1, with a weak D call TRBD1 (5 bases). V was trimmed by 4 bases and J by 4 bases, leaving 19 bases between them. There are 16 residues in the CDR3. CDR1 and CDR2 (germline): MGHRA, YSYEKL. The CDR3, as DNA: TGCGCCAGCAGCCCTTTACACGGGGGGAGCGTCACTGAAGCTTTCTTT. It specifies CASSPLHGGSVTEAFF.